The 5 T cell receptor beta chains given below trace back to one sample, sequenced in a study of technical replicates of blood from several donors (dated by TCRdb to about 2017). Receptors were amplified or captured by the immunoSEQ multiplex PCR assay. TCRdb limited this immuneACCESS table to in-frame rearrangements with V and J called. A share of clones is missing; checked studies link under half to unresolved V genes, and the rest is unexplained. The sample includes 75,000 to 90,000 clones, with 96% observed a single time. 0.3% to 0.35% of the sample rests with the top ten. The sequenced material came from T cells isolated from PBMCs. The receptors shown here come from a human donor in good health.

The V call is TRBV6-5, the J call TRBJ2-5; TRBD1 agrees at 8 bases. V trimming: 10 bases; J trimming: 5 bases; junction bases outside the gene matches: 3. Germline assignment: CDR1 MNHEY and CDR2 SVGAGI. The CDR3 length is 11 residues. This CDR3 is CATYRGETQYF. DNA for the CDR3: TGTGCCACCTACAGGGGGGAGACCCAGTACTTC.

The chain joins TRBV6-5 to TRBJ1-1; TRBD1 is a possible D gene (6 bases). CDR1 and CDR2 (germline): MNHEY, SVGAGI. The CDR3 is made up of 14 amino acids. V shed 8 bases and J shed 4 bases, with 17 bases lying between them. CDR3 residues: CASATSWTATEAFF. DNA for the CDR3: TGTGCCAGCGCCACCTCCTGGACAGCCACTGAAGCTTTCTTT.

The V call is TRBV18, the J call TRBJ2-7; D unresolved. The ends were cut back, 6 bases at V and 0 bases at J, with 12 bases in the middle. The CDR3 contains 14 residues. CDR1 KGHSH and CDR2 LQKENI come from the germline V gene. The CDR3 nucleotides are TGTGCCAGCTCTAGACTGGAGAGCTCCTACGAGCAGTACTTC. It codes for CASSRLESSYEQYF.

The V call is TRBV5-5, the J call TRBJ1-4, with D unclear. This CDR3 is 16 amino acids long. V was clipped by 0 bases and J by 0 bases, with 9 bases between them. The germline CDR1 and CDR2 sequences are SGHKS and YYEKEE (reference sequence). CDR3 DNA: TGTGCCAGCAGCTTGGAGTGGCAGGCAACTAATGAAAAACTGTTTTTT. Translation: CASSLEWQATNEKLFF.

CDR3 sequence (DNA): TGCAGCGACGGGGTGGGCACAGATACGCAGTATTTT. Its protein is CSDGVGTDTQYF. The chain links TRBV29-1 to TRBJ2-3, with D perhaps TRBD2 (5 bases). Trimming took off 7 bases at V and 1 base at J, with 9 bases between the two ends. The CDR3 runs to 12 residues. Germline V lookup: CDR1 SQVTM, CDR2 ANQGSEA.